The present T cell receptor beta chain was sequenced within a study of siplizumab effects on memory and regulatory T cells. Per the germline V gene, CDR1 is ENHRY and CDR2 is SYGVKD. The length of the CDR3 is 16 residues. The germline V and J ends were trimmed by 4 bases and 4 bases, with 19 bases remaining between them. TCRdb's copy holds only in-frame clones and misses some; the assay was immunoSEQ multiplex PCR. The sample includes 50,000 or so clones, roughly 87% of them seen just once. The material sequenced was naive CD8+ T cells sorted from blood. The gene calls are TRBV10-3 and TRBJ2-5; D is perhaps TRBD2 (6 bases). This sequence originates from a human donor in good health. The CDR3 region has the DNA TGTGCCATCAGTGGGGGGGTGGCTTTAATAGGAGAGACCCAGTACTTC. Translation: CAISGGVALIGETQYF.